This TCR beta chain was observed in a study of CD8 T cells in ankylosing spondylitis. Study results and caveats: Reports of some motif variants in reactive arthritis synovial fluid and blood predate this one. The study identified a TCR beta motif of under ten highly homologous variants that appeared characteristic of ankylosing spondylitis blood.

This clonotype was picked up many times. What it binds is unknown. TCRdb re-analysed the 5' RACE reads in MiXCR, keeping a single row per CDR3 protein. The sample consists of 150,000 to 200,000 distinct CDR3 sequences, around 10% of them appearing once. The CDR3 length is 16 residues. Germline loops: CDR1 LGHDT, CDR2 YNNKEL (reference sequence). V dropped 4 bases and J dropped 9; count of bases not matched to a gene: 11. The sequencing input was blood, either unsorted or a sorted T cell fraction (not recorded which). The V and J genes are TRBV3-1 and TRBJ2-2; 10 bases map to TRBD2. The sequence came from a male donor with ankylosing spondylitis or in good health (not recorded which). DNA for the CDR3: TGTGCCAGCAGCCCGAGTGAACTAGCGGGGACCCGGGAGCTGTTTTTT. Translating it yields CASSPSELAGTRELFF.